Included here is one T cell receptor beta chain sequence, with context. The entry originates in a study of blood T cell repertoires in COVID-19. Profiling relied on immunoSEQ multiplex PCR, and the TCRdb table lists in-frame clones only, not all of them. The table records around 78,000 clones, roughly 80% of them present only once. Sequenced sample: peripheral blood. The source of this sequence is a human donor in a cohort sampled during active COVID-19.

CDR3 region: CASSPQGGSNQPQHF. The CDR3 nucleotides are TGTGCCAGCAGCCCACAGGGGGGGAGCAATCAGCCCCAGCATTTT. The genes are TRBV7-2 and TRBJ1-5, with 8 bases aligning to TRBD1. The ends lost 5 bases at V and 1 base at J; junction bases unmatched: 4. CDR1 is SGHTA, CDR2 FQGNSA, per germline. This CDR3 comprises 15 residues. Full variable domain (outside the CDR3, taken from reference TRBV7-2 and TRBJ1-5): GAGVSQSPSNKVTEKGKDVELRCDPISGHTALYWYRQSLGQGLEFLIYFQGNSAPDKSGLPSDRFSAERTGGSVSTLTIQRTQQEDSAVYLCASSPQGGSNQPQHFGDGTRLSIL.